This T cell receptor (beta chain) was recorded in a study of CD8 T cells in ankylosing spondylitis. Broader study findings: Significant enrichment of disease-linked clones was reportedly seen in matched ankylosing spondylitis synovial fluid. Disease-linked clones bore a CD8+ phenotype, appearing relatively rarely in peripheral blood. Fewer than ten highly homologous variants made up a TCR beta motif, and this motif appeared characteristic of ankylosing spondylitis blood. Previously reported in reactive arthritis synovial fluid and blood were some of the motif variants.

TCRdb called the 5' RACE reads again in MiXCR, with one record for every CDR3 protein. The sample holds 290,000 or so distinct CDR3 sequences, around 21% seen once. As for this clonotype: Its target is unknown.

The CDR3 consists of 14 residues. The receptor comes from a female donor with ankylosing spondylitis or in good health (not recorded which). This chain joins TRBV21-1 and TRBJ1-4; the table gives TRBD1 as D, unverified against the DNA. TRBV21-1 is annotated as a pseudogene. Sequenced: blood, either unsorted or a sorted T cell fraction (not recorded which). CDR3 bases: TGTGCCAGTCCCGTATTCGGGCAGAGGGAAAAACTGTTTTTT. Protein product: CASPVFGQREKLFF.